This T cell receptor beta chain was captured by sequencing in a study of cytomegalovirus exposure and HLA in healthy donors. Study-level background: Around 79 million unique TCRs, all from HLA-typed donors, were included in an early release of the data. Study-wide points: Indistinguishability led to the exclusion of some V segments, TRBV6-2 and TRBV6-3 included. Immune exposure information available was restricted to CMV serostatus.

Trimming shortened V by 1 base and J by 0 bases, and 8 bases separated the two germline ends. Germline loops: CDR1 SGHRS, CDR2 YFSETQ. The CDR3 runs 15 residues. About this clone itself: Its antigen is as yet unknown.

Though nominally healthy at sampling, donors likely had unrecorded immune exposures. PCR employed 60 Vbeta and 13 Jbeta primers. Sequenced by immunoSEQ multiplex PCR; TCRdb stores in-frame clones only, minus some. The sample carries around 120,000 clones, approximately 74% recorded once. The clonotype comes from a woman aged 50 to 65 in good health and CMV-seropositive. Sequenced material: PBMCs. V gene TRBV5-1 combines with J gene TRBJ2-1; unclear D gene. The CDR3 reads CASSLWAPSYNEQFF. The CDR3 DNA is TGCGCCAGCAGCTTGTGGGCCCCCTCCTACAATGAGCAGTTCTTC.